This T cell receptor beta chain was found in a study of blood T cell repertoires in COVID-19. Turning to the study itself: In each case, the material was cDNA or gDNA derived from T cells, B-cell-depleted T cells, or PBMCs.

In its sample, this clone was seen once. TCRdb's copy holds only in-frame clones and misses some; the assay was immunoSEQ multiplex PCR. The sample has tens of thousands of clones; about four fifths are singletons. The J segment lost 4 bases and the V segment lost 7 bases, leaving 8 bases of the junction unmatched. Germline V gene data show CDR1 as MNHEY and CDR2 as SVGAGI. This CDR3 spans 15 amino acids. The sequencing input was peripheral blood. The clonotype comes from a woman over 75 with active or convalescent COVID-19. The chain joins TRBV6-5 to TRBJ1-5; 9 nucleotides line up with TRBD1. The CDR3 DNA sequence: TGTGCCAGCACACTGCCCGGACAGGGGAATCAGCCCCAGCATTTT. Amino acid sequence: CASTLPGQGNQPQHF.